This T cell receptor (beta chain) was identified in a study of TIL therapy for anti-PD-1-resistant metastatic lung cancer. Study overall: Patients had a median age of approximately 50 years (range roughly 38-75). Most patients had lung adenocarcinoma; a handful of tumors were EGFR-mutant, two ALK-rearranged; half smoked currently or formerly. Study-wide points: TIL clonotype persistence in blood showed no apparent association with response.

This was the immunoSEQ v3 assay. Survey-level samples got 2 million or so read pairs; deep-level samples got roughly 4.5-6 million. The assay was immunoSEQ multiplex PCR, and TCRdb's table has in-frame clones only and misses some. The sample gives under 65,000 clones, approximately 75% of which show up once; just under 3% is in the top ten. As regards this clone: Its antigen remains unknown.

Time point in this sample: pre-treatment sample, taken before nivolumab and TIL therapy. The TCR sequence derives from a person aged 25-85 years with non-small cell lung cancer. This specimen consisted of blood, obtained at baseline.

DNA of the CDR3: TGTGCCAGCAGCTTCGCTACTAAATACAATGAGCAGTTCTTC. This gives the protein CASSFATKYNEQFF. The V gene is TRBV5-4, the J gene TRBJ2-1; D unclear. The CDR3 contains 14 residues. The germline V gene has CDR1 SGHNT and CDR2 YYREEE (reference sequence). V was shortened by 2 bases and J by 4 bases, with 10 bases between the two germline ends.